This passage covers 15 T cell receptor beta chains from one sample sequenced in a study of cytomegalovirus exposure and HLA in healthy donors. PCR involved 60 Vbeta and 13 Jbeta primers. The table came from immunoSEQ multiplex PCR; TCRdb's copy has only in-frame clones and leaves some out. The sample includes about 120,000 clones, nearly 65% of them seen just once. Sequencing used PBMCs. The receptors shown here come from a man in his forties or fifties in good health and CMV-seropositive.

This chain connects TRBV19 to TRBJ2-1, with TRBD1 matching 11 bases. CDR1 is LNHDA, CDR2 SQIVND, per germline (reference sequence). V lost 7 bases, J lost 4 bases, and 6 bases stayed unmatched. CDR3 size: 15 residues. The CDR3 coding sequence is TGTGCCAGTACCCTCGGGACAGGGGGGTACAATGAGCAGTTCTTC. Protein sequence: CASTLGTGGYNEQFF.

The rearrangement joins TRBV5-6 to TRBJ2-3, with 8 bases lining up with TRBD1. Germline lookup yields CDR1 SGHDT and CDR2 YYEEEE. The CDR3 totals 13 residues. J was trimmed by 4 bases and V by 4 bases; bases with no gene match: 2. The CDR3 sequence is CASSLDRADTQYF. The DNA of the CDR3 is TGTGCCAGCAGCCTGGACAGGGCAGATACGCAGTATTTT.

The gene calls are TRBV11-3 and TRBJ2-7, with D perhaps matching TRBD1 (6 bases). The CDR3 loop spans 14 amino acids. Trimming stripped 0 bases from V and 6 bases from J, with 12 bases between. CDR1 and CDR2 from the germline V gene are SGHNT and YENEEA. The CDR3: CASSLEAGAGEQYF. In DNA, the CDR3 is TGTGCCAGCAGCTTAGAGGCAGGGGCTGGCGAGCAGTACTTC.

V is TRBV29-1 and J is TRBJ2-3; D unclear. CDR1 is SQVTM and CDR2 is ANQGSEA in the germline V gene. The CDR3 totals 13 residues. Trimming removed 4 bases from V and 4 bases from J, with 12 bases in between. The CDR3 protein is CSVVGPLSDTQYF. The CDR3 DNA reads as TGCAGCGTTGTGGGCCCTTTATCAGATACGCAGTATTTT.

V and J are TRBV9 and TRBJ2-1; TRBD2 matches 8 bases. The CDR3 covers 15 residues. Germline assignment: CDR1 SGDLS and CDR2 YYNGEE. After removal of 0 bases from V and 5 bases from J, the junction contained 4 bases not matched to a gene. In nucleotides, the CDR3 is TGTGCCAGCAGCGTAGGACTAGCGTTTAACAATGAGCAGTTCTTC. Residues: CASSVGLAFNNEQFF.

The gene calls are TRBV19 and TRBJ2-7; perhaps TRBD2 as D (5 bases). The CDR3 spans 14 residues. V was cut by 3 bases and J by 0 bases, with 9 bases left in between. Looked up from germline, CDR1 is LNHDA and CDR2 is SQIVND (reference sequence). The CDR3 spells CASSIGGSSYEQYF. The CDR3 bases are TGTGCCAGTAGTATTGGTGGGAGCTCCTACGAGCAGTACTTC.

This clone was detected only a few times. The J gene is TRBJ1-5, the V gene TRBV7-2, with a possible D match to TRBD1 (6 bases). With 5 bases removed from V and 6 bases from J, the gap between germline ends came to 20 bases. Germline CDR1 is SGHTA and CDR2 is FQGNSA. The CDR3 is 16 residues long. The chain's CDR3 is CASSDNSRGVGQPQHF. The CDR3 region has the DNA TGTGCCAGCAGCGACAACAGCAGGGGTGTCGGTCAGCCCCAGCATTTT.

The chain employs TRBV2 and TRBJ2-7; tentatively, D is TRBD1 (6 bases). Trimming removed 5 bases from V and 6 bases from J, with 20 bases in between. The germline V gene encodes CDR1 SNHLY and CDR2 FYNNEI. The CDR3 loop spans 15 amino acids. The CDR3, as DNA: TGTGCCAGCAGTCCCGGGGCACAGGGACATGGCGAGCAGTACTTC. It is translated as CASSPGAQGHGEQYF.

This chain connects TRBV5-8 to TRBJ2-5, with TRBD1 matching 7 bases. Germline V gives CDR1 SGHTS, CDR2 YDEGEE. The trim removed 6 bases at V and 1 base at J, leaving 3 bases unmatched. The CDR3 is made up of 13 amino acids. The chain's CDR3 is CASIRTGQETQYF. Written as DNA, the CDR3 is TGTGCCAGCATCAGGACAGGCCAAGAGACCCAGTACTTC.

This clone was seen only a few times. This sequence joins TRBV7-9 and TRBJ1-5, with D possibly matching TRBD1 (5 bases). Germline lookup yields CDR1 SEHNR and CDR2 FQNEAQ (reference sequence). There are 13 residues in the CDR3. Deletions cut 1 base from V and 6 bases from J, with 7 bases between. The CDR3 sequence is CASSLEGPQPQHF. The CDR3 nucleotides are TGTGCCAGCAGCTTAGAGGGGCCTCAGCCCCAGCATTTT.

This clone was counted ten times or more. V and J are TRBV2 and TRBJ1-5; 10 positions match TRBD1. CDR3 length: 15 amino acids. Germline V gene data show CDR1 as SNHLY and CDR2 as FYNNEI. With V trimmed by 1 base and J by 7 bases, 4 bases remained unmatched. DNA of the CDR3: TGTGCCAGCAGTGAAGAGGAGACAGGGGGCCAGCCCCAGCATTTT. It translates to CASSEEETGGQPQHF.

The rearrangement links TRBV10-3 to TRBJ1-2; TRBD1 agrees at 11 bases. Germline assignment: CDR1 ENHRY and CDR2 SYGVKD. Trimming at V came to 5 bases and at J to 5 bases, leaving 4 bases not matched to a gene. The CDR3 sequence is 14 residues long. The CDR3 sequence is CAISPGTGGYGYTF. CDR3 DNA sequence: TGTGCCATCAGTCCAGGGACAGGGGGATATGGCTACACCTTC.

The CDR3 reads CASSYSAGHVANEQFF. The CDR3 region has the DNA TGTGCCAGCAGTTACTCCGCGGGCCACGTGGCGAATGAGCAGTTCTTC. This sequence joins TRBV6-6 and TRBJ2-1; D is possibly TRBD2 (5 bases). CDR3 length equals 16 residues. CDR1 MNHNY and CDR2 SVGAGI come from the germline V gene (reference sequence). Trimming removed 0 bases from V and 7 bases from J, with 16 bases in between.

The V gene is TRBV29-1, the J gene TRBJ2-7; D gene uncertain. V gave up 3 bases and J gave up 2 bases, with 11 bases separating them. This CDR3 has 13 residues. In germline, CDR1 is SQVTM, CDR2 ANQGSEA. CDR3: CSVESKLTYEQYF. CDR3 bases: TGCAGCGTTGAGTCCAAGCTCACCTACGAGCAGTACTTC.

The CDR3 reads CASSLSTGQYEQYF. In DNA form, the CDR3 reads TGTGCCAGCAGCTTGTCTACAGGCCAATACGAGCAGTACTTC. The J gene is TRBJ2-7, the V gene TRBV13; D might be TRBD1 (5 bases). Trimming removed 3 bases from V and 4 bases from J, with 13 bases in between. This CDR3 is built from 14 residues. Germline V gene lookup returns CDR1 PRHDT and CDR2 FYEKMQ (reference sequence).